A selection of T cell receptor beta chains follows, all from one sample in a study of graft-versus-host responses after intestinal transplantation. Produced via immunoSEQ multiplex PCR; TCRdb's table is partial and in-frame only. This table has more than 80,000 clones, 88% appearing once. Antigen specificity for these receptors is unknown. The input for sequencing was unstimulated CD4+ T cells sorted from spleen or lymph node cells, taken before transplant. These receptor sequences come from a human donor who was the organ donor for an intestinal transplant. Each CDR3 is given with its conserved first and last residue. D genes are given only for firm matches. The size field is filled for only some rows; it gives once, few, many or a size class.

>TRBV7-6|.|TRBD2|TRBJ2-5
TGTGCCAGCTCACCTTATGTAGCGGGAGGAGCGGAGACCCAGTACTTC
CASSPYVAGGAETQYF
>TRBV4-3|once|.|TRBJ1-6
TGCGCCAGCAGCCAAGATCGGCGGGAGTATAATTCACCCCTCCACTTT
CASSQDRREYNSPLHF
>TRBV16|.|TRBD2|TRBJ2-1
TGTGCCAGCAGCCCCTATGTGGGGAGCGGGAGCCCCTACAATGAGCAGTTCTTC
CASSPYVGSGSPYNEQFF
>TRBV27|.|.|TRBJ2-3
TGTGCCAGCAGTCGCGCGAGGCGGCCTCAGATGAGCACAGATACGCAGTATTTT
CASSRARRPQMSTDTQYF
>TRBV27|.|TRBD1|TRBJ1-4
TGTGCCAGCAGTCGGGACAGGGTGGACGAAAAACTGTTTTTT
CASSRDRVDEKLFF
>TRBV11-1|.|TRBD1|TRBJ1-2
TGTGCCAGCAGTCGGACAGGGAACTATGGCTACACCTTC
CASSRTGNYGYTF
>TRBV7-2|.|TRBD2|TRBJ2-1
TGTGCCAGCAGCTACCGGACTAGCTACAATGAGCAGTTCTTC
CASSYRTSYNEQFF
>TRBV5-1|.|TRBD2|TRBJ2-5
TGCGCCAGCAGCGTCCTGACTAGCGGGGGCCCCTATAGGTACTTC
CASSVLTSGGPYRYF
>TRBV5-4|.|TRBD1|TRBJ2-3
TGTGCCAGCAGCTTCGGGACAGCAGATACGCAGTATTTT
CASSFGTADTQYF
>TRBV7-9|.|.|TRBJ1-3
TGTGCCAGCAGCTTTAAGGCCGGGACAAGGGACACCATATATTTT
CASSFKAGTRDTIYF
>TRBV11-2|.|TRBD2|TRBJ2-4
TGTGCCAGCAGCTTAGGGCTCTTGAGGCAGCGGGATAGGGGCATTCAGTACTTC
CASSLGLLRQRDRGIQYF